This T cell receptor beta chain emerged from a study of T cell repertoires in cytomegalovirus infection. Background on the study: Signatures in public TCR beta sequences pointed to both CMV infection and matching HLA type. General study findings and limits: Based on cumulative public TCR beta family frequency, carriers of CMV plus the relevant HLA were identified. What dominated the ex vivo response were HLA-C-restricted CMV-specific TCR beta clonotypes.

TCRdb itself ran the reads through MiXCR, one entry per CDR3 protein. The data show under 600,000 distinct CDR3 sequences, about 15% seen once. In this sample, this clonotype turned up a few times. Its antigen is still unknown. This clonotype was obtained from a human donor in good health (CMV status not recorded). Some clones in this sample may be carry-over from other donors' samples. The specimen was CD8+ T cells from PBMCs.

The CDR3 loop reads CASSLYILEETQYF. The CDR3 nucleotides are TGTGCCAGTAGCTTATACATCCTAGAGGAGACCCAGTACTTC. The V gene is TRBV19, the J gene TRBJ2-5; D gene ambiguous. There are 14 residues in the CDR3. The ends were cut back, 6 bases at V and 5 bases at J, with 16 bases in the middle. The germline gives CDR1 LNHDA, CDR2 SQIVND (reference sequence).